This T cell receptor beta chain came from a study of T cell changes during pregnancy in multiple sclerosis. The CDR3 sequence is 13 residues long. Germline values: CDR1 MNHEY, CDR2 SVGAGI. The V gene lost 4 bases and the J gene lost 4 bases, with 7 bases spanning the gap. Method: immunoSEQ multiplex PCR; TCRdb's copy keeps in-frame clones and lacks some. The profile covers nearly 40,000 clones, with about 90% appearing a single time and over 0.75% taken by the ten largest. This TCR was recovered from a female donor with multiple sclerosis, enrolled in a pregnancy study. The genes are TRBV6-5 and TRBJ2-2; weak D call: TRBD2 (5 bases). Here the sequenced sample was CD4+ T cells from peripheral blood mononuclear cells, taken before pregnancy. The CDR3 DNA is TGTGCCAGCAGTTCGGGGTTCACCGGGGAGCTGTTTTTT. This gives the protein CASSSGFTGELFF.